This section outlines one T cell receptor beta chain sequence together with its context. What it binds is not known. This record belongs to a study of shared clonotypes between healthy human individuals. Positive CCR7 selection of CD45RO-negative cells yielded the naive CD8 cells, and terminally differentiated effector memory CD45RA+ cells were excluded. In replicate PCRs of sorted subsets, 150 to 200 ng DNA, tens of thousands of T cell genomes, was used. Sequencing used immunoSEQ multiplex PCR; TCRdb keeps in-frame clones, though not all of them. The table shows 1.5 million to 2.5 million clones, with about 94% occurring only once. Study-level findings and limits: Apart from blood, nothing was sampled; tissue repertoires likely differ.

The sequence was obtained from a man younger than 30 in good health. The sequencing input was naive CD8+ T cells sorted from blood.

The CDR3 protein is CASSPGANVLTF. The DNA for the CDR3 is TGTGCCAGCAGCCCTGGGGCCAACGTCCTGACTTTC. The rearrangement links TRBV6-5 to TRBJ2-6; no reliable D call. Germline loops: CDR1 MNHEY, CDR2 SVGAGI. The CDR3 is 12 residues long. Deletions cut 6 bases from V and 2 bases from J, with 2 bases between.